What follows are 23 T cell receptor beta chains derived from one specimen sequenced in a study of T cell responses to AZD1222 COVID-19 vaccine. TCRdb's table, derived via immunoSEQ multiplex PCR, lists solely in-frame clones and lacks some. The table has about 110,000 clones, 80% to 90% seen once. The sequencing used peripheral blood, collected 28 days after the second AZD1222 dose. The receptors stem from an adult who received the AZD1222 COVID-19 vaccine.

J is TRBJ1-2 and V is TRBV25-1; D ambiguous. Germline assignment: CDR1 MGHDK and CDR2 SYGVNS. This CDR3 spans 16 amino acids. V shed 3 bases and J shed 2 bases, with 16 bases lying between them. CDR3 DNA sequence: TGTGCCAGCAGTGACGTCGGACGGGAAAGAAACTATGGCTACACCTTC. Translated, it gives CASSDVGRERNYGYTF.

The sample holds a few counts of this clone. The J gene is TRBJ2-5, the V gene TRBV7-7; TRBD1 or TRBD2 may be the D gene (6 bases each). V gave up 3 bases and J gave up 4 bases, with 9 bases separating them. The germline CDR1 and CDR2 sequences are SSHAT and FNYEAQ (reference sequence). The length of the CDR3 is 13 residues. CDR3 DNA: TGTGCCAGCAGCTTCGGGGGCCCAGAGACCCAGTACTTC. Amino acid sequence: CASSFGGPETQYF.

The rearrangement links TRBV6-6 to TRBJ2-7; D not certain. The V gene lost 0 bases and the J gene lost 5 bases, with 11 bases spanning the gap. In germline, CDR1 is MNHNY, CDR2 SVGAGI (reference sequence). This CDR3 has 14 amino acids. In nucleotides, the CDR3 is TGTGCCAGCAGTTACTCGAGGCTAGGTGACGAGCAGTACTTC. Encoded protein: CASSYSRLGDEQYF.

This clone was detected only once. This chain uses TRBV27 with TRBJ2-7; 9 bases fit TRBD1. CDR1 and CDR2 from the germline V gene are MNHEY and SMNVEV (reference sequence). Trimming cost V 6 bases and J 7 bases; bases outside gene matches: 7. The length of the CDR3 is 13 residues. The CDR3 spells CASRKQGAREQYF. CDR3 DNA: TGTGCCAGCAGGAAACAGGGGGCGCGGGAGCAGTACTTC.

J is TRBJ1-2 and V is TRBV30; D gene uncertain. V lost 0 bases to trimming and J lost 5 bases, with 10 bases between them. CDR1 and CDR2 from the germline V gene are GTSNPN and SVGIG (reference sequence). The CDR3 extends over 13 amino acids. The CDR3 here is CAWSVNVGYGYTF. The DNA for the CDR3 is TGTGCCTGGAGTGTAAATGTGGGGTATGGCTACACCTTC. The full variable domain, its missing parts supplied by reference TRBV30 and TRBJ1-2, is SQTIHQWPATLVQPVGSPLSLECTVEGTSNPNLYWYRQAAGRGLQLLFYSVGIGQISSEVPQNLSASRPQDRQFILSSKKLLLSDSGFYLCAWSVNVGYGYTFGSGTRLTVV.

The chain couples TRBV5-4 to TRBJ1-6, with no clear D. Germline assignment: CDR1 SGHNT and CDR2 YYREEE (reference sequence). The CDR3 runs to 17 residues. The V end was cut by 4 bases, the J end by 8 bases, with 22 bases between. The CDR3 reads CASSPFRQRRVDSPLHF. Written as DNA, the CDR3 is TGTGCCAGCAGCCCATTCCGTCAGAGAAGAGTCGATTCACCCCTCCACTTT.

This clone was detected only a few times. The V call is TRBV10-3, the J call TRBJ2-7; 7 bases agree with TRBD2. CDR3 length equals 16 residues. Germline V gene data show CDR1 as ENHRY and CDR2 as SYGVKD. With V trimmed by 2 bases and J by 3 bases, 10 bases remained unmatched. The CDR3 sequence: CAISEGLRGDLYEQYF. The CDR3, as DNA: TGTGCCATCAGTGAGGGACTTCGGGGGGATCTCTACGAGCAGTACTTC.

This chain uses TRBV9 with TRBJ1-1; D possibly corresponds to TRBD1 (5 bases). V was trimmed by 4 bases and J by 5 bases, leaving 21 bases between them. Per germline, CDR1 SGDLS and CDR2 YYNGEE. This CDR3 has 16 residues. The DNA of the CDR3 is TGTGCCAGCAGCTCGATCGGGAGGGGCGCGGGAACTGAAGCTTTCTTT. Its translation is CASSSIGRGAGTEAFF.

V and J are TRBV16 and TRBJ1-2; 10 bases align to TRBD1. Germline CDR1 is KGHSY and CDR2 is FQNENV. CDR3 length: 16 amino acids. V gave up 4 bases and J gave up 4 bases; unmatched junction bases: 9. Here the CDR3 reads CASSRPRQGAPYGYTF. In DNA form, the CDR3 reads TGTGCCAGCAGCCGCCCGCGACAGGGGGCCCCCTATGGCTACACCTTC.

The chain employs TRBV18 and TRBJ1-3; D uncertain. With 3 bases removed from V and 0 bases from J, the gap between germline ends came to 6 bases. The CDR3 is 14 amino acids. Germline V lookup: CDR1 KGHSH, CDR2 LQKENI. CDR3 sequence reads: CASSPMDSGNTIYF. CDR3 DNA sequence: TGTGCCAGCTCACCGATGGACTCTGGAAACACCATATATTTT.

This chain connects TRBV4-3 to TRBJ2-7; perhaps D is TRBD1 or TRBD2 (5 bases each). The length of the CDR3 is 14 residues. Trimming stripped 4 bases from V and 2 bases from J, with 12 bases between. Germline lookup yields CDR1 LGHNA and CDR2 YSLEER. The CDR3 DNA sequence: TGCGCCAGCAGCCCCGGGACCCACGCCTACGAGCAGTACTTC. Its translation: CASSPGTHAYEQYF.

A note on this clone: The junction departs from the called germline gene at one end, perhaps through a read error. V usage is TRBV18 and J usage is TRBJ2-7; TRBD1 matches at 7 bases. Germline CDR1 reads KGHSH; CDR2 reads LQKENI. CDR3 size: 14 residues. The CDR3 DNA reads TGTGCCAGCTCATCACCGGGACAGCGCGACGAGCAGTACTTC. Protein: CASSSPGQRDEQYF.

CDR3: CASRNMNTEAFF. The CDR3 region has the DNA TGTGCCAGCAGGAACATGAACACTGAAGCTTTCTTT. V gene TRBV5-5 combines with J gene TRBJ1-1; D call uncertain. V shed 5 bases and J shed 0 bases, with 5 bases lying between them. Per germline, CDR1 SGHKS and CDR2 YYEKEE (reference sequence). The CDR3 is 12 amino acids.

The chain has TRBV10-3 and TRBJ2-5, with TRBD2 matching 10 bases. Unmatched junction bases numbered 5, after V lost 3 bases and J lost 4 bases. CDR3 size: 15 residues. Germline lookup yields CDR1 ENHRY and CDR2 SYGVKD. CDR3 sequence reads: CAISDGLAGVETQYF. CDR3 nucleotides: TGTGCCATCAGTGATGGGCTAGCGGGAGTAGAGACCCAGTACTTC.

The count of this clone is one. The chain employs TRBV27 and TRBJ2-7, with a possible D match to TRBD1 (6 bases). This CDR3 comprises 13 residues. With 5 bases removed from V and 3 bases from J, the gap between germline ends came to 11 bases. Germline V gene sequence: CDR1 MNHEY, CDR2 SMNVEV (reference sequence). The CDR3 region has the DNA TGTGCCAGCAGTCCTTTAGGGGGCTACGAGCAGTACTTC. This sequence encodes CASSPLGGYEQYF.

The CDR3 region is CASSQERGNTIYF. The CDR3 DNA reads as TGCGCCAGCAGCCAAGAGCGGGGAAACACCATATATTTT. The chain couples TRBV4-1 to TRBJ1-3, with unresolved D. Germline loops: CDR1 MGHRA, CDR2 YSYEKL. V dropped 0 bases and J dropped 4 bases, with 4 bases sitting between them. The CDR3 runs to 13 residues.

The V and J genes are TRBV28 and TRBJ2-7; perhaps TRBD2 as D (7 bases). Trimming removed 6 bases at V and 2 bases at J, with 17 bases between. CDR1 is MDHEN and CDR2 is SYDVKM in the germline V gene. The CDR3 length is 15 residues. In DNA form, the CDR3 reads TGTGCCAGCAGGGCCGGAGGGGGGGCTGCCTACGAGCAGTACTTC. It translates to CASRAGGGAAYEQYF. Variable domain in full (rest from reference TRBV28 and TRBJ2-7): DVKVTQSSRYLVKRTGEKVFLECVQDMDHENMFWYRQDPGLGLRLIYFSYDVKMKEKGDIPEGYSVSREKKERFSLILESASTNQTSMYLCASRAGGGAAYEQYFGPGTRLTVT.

V is TRBV5-1 and J is TRBJ2-1; 7 bases line up with TRBD1. The ends lost 0 bases at V and 3 bases at J; junction bases unmatched: 6. The CDR3 totals 16 residues. Germline V gene data show CDR1 as SGHRS and CDR2 as YFSETQ. The CDR3 loop is CASSLAESGGYNEQFF. The DNA of the CDR3 is TGCGCCAGCAGCTTGGCCGAGTCAGGGGGCTACAATGAGCAGTTCTTC. The complete variable domain, with remaining parts taken from reference TRBV5-1 and TRBJ2-1, reads KAGVTQTPRYLIKTRGQQVTLSCSPISGHRSVSWYQQTPGQGLQFLFEYFSETQRNKGNFPGRFSGRQFSNSRSEMNVSTLELGDSALYLCASSLAESGGYNEQFFGPGTRLTVL.

CDR3 bases: TGTGCCAGCAGTTTATCCGGACTAGCGGGAGTAGGGGCAGGGGCCAAAAACATTCAGTACTTC. It specifies CASSLSGLAGVGAGAKNIQYF. The V gene is TRBV27, the J gene TRBJ2-4; 13 bases fit TRBD2. Germline V gives CDR1 MNHEY, CDR2 SMNVEV (reference sequence). V dropped 0 bases and J dropped 1; count of bases not matched to a gene: 12. The CDR3 is 21 amino acids.

V gene TRBV27 combines with J gene TRBJ2-7; 7 bases are shared with TRBD1. With 2 bases clipped from V and 4 bases from J, the junction kept 2 bases outside the gene matches. This CDR3 comprises 13 residues. Germline CDR1 MNHEY, CDR2 SMNVEV (reference sequence). CDR3 loop: CASSLRGLYEQYF. Here the CDR3 DNA reads TGTGCCAGCAGTTTAAGGGGGCTGTACGAGCAGTACTTC.

The rearrangement links TRBV10-2 to TRBJ1-2; weak D call: TRBD1 (6 bases). CDR1 and CDR2 from the germline V gene are WSHSY and SAAADI. V was cut by 0 bases and J by 6 bases, with 14 bases left in between. This CDR3 is built from 15 residues. The CDR3 protein is CASSESTRGADGYTF. The CDR3 nucleotides read TGCGCCAGCAGTGAGTCGACTCGGGGGGCCGATGGCTACACCTTC.

V is TRBV19 and J is TRBJ1-1; no clear D. The V gene lost 7 bases and the J gene lost 0 bases, with 9 bases spanning the gap. In germline, CDR1 is LNHDA, CDR2 SQIVND (reference sequence). This CDR3 is built from 13 residues. CDR3: CASKRSMNTEAFF. The CDR3 nucleotides are TGTGCCAGTAAGCGCAGCATGAACACTGAAGCTTTCTTT.

The chain joins TRBV7-9 to TRBJ2-7; 13 bases align to TRBD2. The germline CDR1 and CDR2 sequences are SEHNR and FQNEAQ (reference sequence). The length of the CDR3 is 15 residues. The junction had 4 bases not matched to a gene; V was cut back by 2 bases and J by 6 bases. CDR3 protein: CASSLRLAGGGEQYF. The CDR3 coding sequence is TGTGCCAGCAGCTTAAGACTAGCGGGAGGTGGCGAGCAGTACTTC.